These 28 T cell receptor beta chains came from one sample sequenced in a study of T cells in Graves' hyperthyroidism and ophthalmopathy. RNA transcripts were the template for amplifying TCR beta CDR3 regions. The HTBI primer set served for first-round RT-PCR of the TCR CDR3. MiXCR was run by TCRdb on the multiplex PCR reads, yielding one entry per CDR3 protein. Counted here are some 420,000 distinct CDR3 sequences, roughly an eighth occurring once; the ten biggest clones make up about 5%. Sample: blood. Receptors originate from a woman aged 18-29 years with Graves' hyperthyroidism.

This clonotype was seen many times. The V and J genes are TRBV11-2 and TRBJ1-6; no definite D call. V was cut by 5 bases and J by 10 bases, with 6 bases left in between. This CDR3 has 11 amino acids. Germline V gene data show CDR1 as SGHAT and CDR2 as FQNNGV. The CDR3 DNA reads TGTGCCAGCAGCGGGATGTCACCCCTCCACTTT. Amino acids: CASSGMSPLHF.

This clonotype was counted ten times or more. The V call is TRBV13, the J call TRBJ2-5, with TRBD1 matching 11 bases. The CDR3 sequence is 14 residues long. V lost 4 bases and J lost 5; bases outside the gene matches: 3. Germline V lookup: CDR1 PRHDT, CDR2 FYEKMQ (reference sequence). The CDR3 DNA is TGTGCCAGCAGCTCCAGGGACAGGGGGGAGACCCAGTACTTC. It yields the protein CASSSRDRGETQYF.

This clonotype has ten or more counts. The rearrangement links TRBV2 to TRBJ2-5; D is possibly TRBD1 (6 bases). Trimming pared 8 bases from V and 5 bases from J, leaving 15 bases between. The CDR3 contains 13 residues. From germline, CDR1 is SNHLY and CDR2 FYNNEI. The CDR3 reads CASRRGPRETQYF. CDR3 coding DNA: TGTGCCAGCCGCAGGGGACCGCGGGAGACCCAGTACTTC.

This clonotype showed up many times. This CDR3 is CSAVSSDEDAQFF. CDR3 nucleotides: TGCAGTGCTGTGTCTAGCGATGAGGATGCCCAGTTCTTC. The gene calls are TRBV20-1 and TRBJ2-1; maybe TRBD2 (6 bases). There are 13 residues in the CDR3. Per germline, CDR1 DFQATT and CDR2 SNEGSKA (reference sequence). Trimming took off 5 bases at V and 13 bases at J, with 21 bases between the two ends.

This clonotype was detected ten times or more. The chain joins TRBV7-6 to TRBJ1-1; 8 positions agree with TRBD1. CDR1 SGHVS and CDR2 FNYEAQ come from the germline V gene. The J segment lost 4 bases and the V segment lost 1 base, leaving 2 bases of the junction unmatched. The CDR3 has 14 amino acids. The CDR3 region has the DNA TGTGCCAGCAGCTTAGATACAGGGGGCACTGAAGCTTTCTTT. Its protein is CASSLDTGGTEAFF.

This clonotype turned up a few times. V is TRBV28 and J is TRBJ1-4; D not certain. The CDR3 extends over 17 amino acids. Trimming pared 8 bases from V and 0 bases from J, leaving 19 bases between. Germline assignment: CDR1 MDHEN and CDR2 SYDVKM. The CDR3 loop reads CASATPREMPTNEKLFF. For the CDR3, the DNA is TGTGCCAGCGCCACCCCCCGTGAGATGCCAACTAATGAAAAACTGTTTTTT.

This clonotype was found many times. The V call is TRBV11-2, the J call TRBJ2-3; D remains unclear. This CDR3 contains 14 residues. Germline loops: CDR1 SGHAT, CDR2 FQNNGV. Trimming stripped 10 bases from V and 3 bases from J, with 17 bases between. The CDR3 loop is CATLLDGFTDTQYF. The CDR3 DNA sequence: TGTGCCACCCTCCTGGATGGGTTTACAGATACGCAGTATTTT.

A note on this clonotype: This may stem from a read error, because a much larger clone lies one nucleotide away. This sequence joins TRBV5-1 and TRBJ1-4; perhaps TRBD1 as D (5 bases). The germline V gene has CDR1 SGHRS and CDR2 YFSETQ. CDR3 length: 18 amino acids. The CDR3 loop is CASRLRDWGLSTNEELFF. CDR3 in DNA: TGTGCCAGCAGACTCCGGGACTGGGGACTTTCAACTAATGAAGAACTGTTTTTT.

As DNA, the CDR3 is TGTGCCAGCAGTTTAATGGGTAAGGACGAGCAGTACTTC. Amino acid sequence: CASSLMGKDEQYF. The gene calls are TRBV12-3 or TRBV12-4 and TRBJ2-7, with D hard to call. The CDR3 sequence is 13 residues long. V was pared by 2 bases and J by 5 bases, with 10 bases between.

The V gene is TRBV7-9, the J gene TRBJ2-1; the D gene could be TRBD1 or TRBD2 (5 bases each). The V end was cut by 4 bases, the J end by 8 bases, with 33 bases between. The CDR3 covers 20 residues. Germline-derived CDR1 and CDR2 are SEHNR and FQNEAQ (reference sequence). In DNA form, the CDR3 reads TGTGCCAGCAGCTACCCTTCCCCCTTGGCGGGTGGGGCCTATAGGTATGAGCAGTTCTTC. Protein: CASSYPSPLAGGAYRYEQFF.

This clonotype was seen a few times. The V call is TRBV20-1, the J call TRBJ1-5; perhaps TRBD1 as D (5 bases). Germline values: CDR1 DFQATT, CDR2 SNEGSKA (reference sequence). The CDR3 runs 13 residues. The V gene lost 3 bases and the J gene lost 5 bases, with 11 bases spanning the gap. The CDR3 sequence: CSASVGRDQPQHF. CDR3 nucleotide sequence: TGCAGTGCTAGTGTGGGACGCGATCAGCCCCAGCATTTT.

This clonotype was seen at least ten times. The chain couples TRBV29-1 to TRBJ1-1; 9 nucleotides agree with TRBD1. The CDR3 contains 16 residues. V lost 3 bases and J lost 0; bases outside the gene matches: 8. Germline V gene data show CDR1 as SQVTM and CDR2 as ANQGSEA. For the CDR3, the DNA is TGCAGCGTTGATAGCCGGACAGGGGAAGTGAACACTGAAGCTTTCTTT. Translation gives CSVDSRTGEVNTEAFF.

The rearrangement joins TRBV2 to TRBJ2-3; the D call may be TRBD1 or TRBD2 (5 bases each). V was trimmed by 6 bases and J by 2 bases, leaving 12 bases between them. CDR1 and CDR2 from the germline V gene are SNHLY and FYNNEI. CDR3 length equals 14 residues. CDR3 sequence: CASRGDSNTDTQYF. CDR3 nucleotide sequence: TGTGCCAGCAGGGGGGATTCGAACACAGATACGCAGTATTTT.

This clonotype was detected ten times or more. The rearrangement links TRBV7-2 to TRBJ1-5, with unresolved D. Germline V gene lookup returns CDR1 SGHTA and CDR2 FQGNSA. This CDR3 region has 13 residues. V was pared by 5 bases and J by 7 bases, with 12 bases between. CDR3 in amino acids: CASSPRLGQPQHF. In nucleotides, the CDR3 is TGTGCCAGCAGCCCTCGGTTGGGGCAGCCCCAGCATTTT.

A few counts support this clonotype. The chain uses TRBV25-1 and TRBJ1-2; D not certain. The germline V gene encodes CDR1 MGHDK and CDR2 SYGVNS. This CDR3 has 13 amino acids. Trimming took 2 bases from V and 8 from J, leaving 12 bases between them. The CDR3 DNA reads TGTGCCAGCAGTGAACCCGGGGTGGGCGGCTACACCTTC. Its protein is CASSEPGVGGYTF.

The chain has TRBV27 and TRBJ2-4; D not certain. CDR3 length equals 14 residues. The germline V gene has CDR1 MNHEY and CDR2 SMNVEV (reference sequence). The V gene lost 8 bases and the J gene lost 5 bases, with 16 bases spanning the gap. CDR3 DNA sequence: TGTGCCAGCGGTCCCCTCCACACCGAAAACATTCAGTACTTC. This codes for CASGPLHTENIQYF.

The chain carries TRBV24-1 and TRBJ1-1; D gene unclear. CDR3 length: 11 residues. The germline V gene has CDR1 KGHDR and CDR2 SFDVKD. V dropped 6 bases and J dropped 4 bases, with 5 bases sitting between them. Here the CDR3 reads CATSKGTEAFF. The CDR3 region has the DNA TGTGCCACCAGTAAGGGCACTGAAGCTTTCTTT.

CDR3 sequence reads: CASSQEARTRAGQPQHF. The CDR3 nucleotides are TGCGCCAGCAGCCAAGAGGCTAGGACGCGGGCGGGTCAGCCCCAGCATTTT. The chain couples TRBV4-3 to TRBJ1-5; D is ambiguous. The length of the CDR3 is 17 residues. Trimming shortened V by 0 bases and J by 6 bases, and 18 bases separated the two germline ends. The germline gives CDR1 LGHNA, CDR2 YSLEER.

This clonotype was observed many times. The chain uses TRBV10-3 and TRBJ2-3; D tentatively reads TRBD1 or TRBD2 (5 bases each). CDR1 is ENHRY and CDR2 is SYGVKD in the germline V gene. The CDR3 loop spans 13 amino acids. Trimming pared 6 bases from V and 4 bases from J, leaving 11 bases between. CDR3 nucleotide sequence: TGTGCCATCAGGGGAAGGGGAGCAGATACGCAGTATTTT. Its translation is CAIRGRGADTQYF.

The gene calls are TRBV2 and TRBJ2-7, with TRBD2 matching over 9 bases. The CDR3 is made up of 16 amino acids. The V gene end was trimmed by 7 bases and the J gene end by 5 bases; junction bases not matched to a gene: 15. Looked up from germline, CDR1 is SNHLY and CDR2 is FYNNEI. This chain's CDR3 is CASKGVRREGPDEQYF. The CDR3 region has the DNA TGTGCCAGCAAGGGTGTCCGGCGGGAGGGCCCCGACGAGCAGTACTTC. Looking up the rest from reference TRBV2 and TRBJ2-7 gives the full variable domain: EPEVTQTPSHQVTQMGQEVILRCVPISNHLYFYWYRQILGQKVEFLVSFYNNEISEKSEIFDDQFSVERPDGSNFTLKIRSTKLEDSAMYFCASKGVRREGPDEQYFGPGTRLTVT.

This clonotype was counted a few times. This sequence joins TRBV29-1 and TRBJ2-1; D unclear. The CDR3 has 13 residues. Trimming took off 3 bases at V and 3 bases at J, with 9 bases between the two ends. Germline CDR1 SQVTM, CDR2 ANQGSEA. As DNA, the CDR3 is TGCAGCGTTGATGGTGGGAACTACAATGAGCAGTTCTTC. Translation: CSVDGGNYNEQFF.

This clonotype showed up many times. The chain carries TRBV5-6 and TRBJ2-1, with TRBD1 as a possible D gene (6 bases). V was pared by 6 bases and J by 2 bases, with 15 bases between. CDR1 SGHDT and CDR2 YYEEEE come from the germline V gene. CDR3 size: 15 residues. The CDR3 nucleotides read TGTGCCAGCATCGAAGCCGGGACACCCTACAATGAGCAGTTCTTC. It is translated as CASIEAGTPYNEQFF.

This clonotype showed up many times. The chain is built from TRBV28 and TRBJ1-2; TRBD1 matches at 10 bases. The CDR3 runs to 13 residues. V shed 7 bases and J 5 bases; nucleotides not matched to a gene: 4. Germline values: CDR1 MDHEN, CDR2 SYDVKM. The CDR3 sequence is CASTSDRGYGYTF. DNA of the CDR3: TGTGCCAGCACCTCGGACAGGGGGTATGGCTACACCTTC.

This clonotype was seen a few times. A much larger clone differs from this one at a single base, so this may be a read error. The CDR3 nucleotides are TGTGCCAGCAGTCCTCCCCCGGGTTACAATGAGCGGTTCTTC. It specifies CASSPPPGYNERFF. V usage is TRBV28 and J usage is TRBJ2-1; D remains unclear. Per germline, CDR1 MDHEN and CDR2 SYDVKM. This CDR3 contains 14 residues. Based on the CDR3 plus reference TRBV28 and TRBJ2-1, the full variable domain is DVKVTQSSRYLVKRTGEKVFLECVQDMDHENMFWYRQDPGLGLRLIYFSYDVKMKEKGDIPEGYSVSREKKERFSLILESASTNQTSMYLCASSPPPGYNERFFGPGTRLTVL.

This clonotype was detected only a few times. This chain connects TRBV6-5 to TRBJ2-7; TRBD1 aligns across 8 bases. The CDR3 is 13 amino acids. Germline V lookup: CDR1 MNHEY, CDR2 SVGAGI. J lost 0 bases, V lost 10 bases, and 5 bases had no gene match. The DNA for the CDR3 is TGTGCCACCACCGGGACAGGCTCCTACGAGCAGTACTTC. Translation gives CATTGTGSYEQYF.

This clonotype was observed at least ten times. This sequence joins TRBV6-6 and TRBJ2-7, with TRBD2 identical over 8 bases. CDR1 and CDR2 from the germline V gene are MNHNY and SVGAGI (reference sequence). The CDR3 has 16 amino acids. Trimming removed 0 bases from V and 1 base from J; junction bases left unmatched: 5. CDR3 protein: CASSYSRSGSSYEQYF. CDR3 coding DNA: TGTGCCAGCAGTTACTCACGGAGCGGGAGTTCCTACGAGCAGTACTTC.

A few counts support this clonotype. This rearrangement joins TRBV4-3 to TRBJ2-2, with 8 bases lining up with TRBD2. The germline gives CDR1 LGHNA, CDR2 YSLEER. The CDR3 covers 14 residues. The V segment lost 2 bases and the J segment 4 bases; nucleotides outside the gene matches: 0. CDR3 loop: CASSQRGGTGELFF. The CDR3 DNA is TGCGCCAGCAGCCAACGGGGGGGCACCGGGGAGCTGTTTTTT.

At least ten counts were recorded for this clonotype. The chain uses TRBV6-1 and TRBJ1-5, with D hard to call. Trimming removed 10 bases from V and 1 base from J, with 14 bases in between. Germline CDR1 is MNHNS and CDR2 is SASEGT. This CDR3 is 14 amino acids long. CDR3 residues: CATFGRESNQPQHF. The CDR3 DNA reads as TGTGCCACCTTTGGACGAGAGAGCAATCAGCCCCAGCATTTT.